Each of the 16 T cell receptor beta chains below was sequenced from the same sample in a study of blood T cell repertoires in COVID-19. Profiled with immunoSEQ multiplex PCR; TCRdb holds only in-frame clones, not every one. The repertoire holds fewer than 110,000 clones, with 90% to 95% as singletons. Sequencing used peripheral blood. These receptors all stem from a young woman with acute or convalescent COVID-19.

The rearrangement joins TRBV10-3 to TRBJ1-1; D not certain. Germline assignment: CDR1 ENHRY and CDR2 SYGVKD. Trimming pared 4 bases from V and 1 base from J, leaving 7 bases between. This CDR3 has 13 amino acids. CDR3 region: CAISGGRNTEAFF. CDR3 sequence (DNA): TGTGCCATCAGTGGCGGCAGGAACACTGAAGCTTTCTTT.

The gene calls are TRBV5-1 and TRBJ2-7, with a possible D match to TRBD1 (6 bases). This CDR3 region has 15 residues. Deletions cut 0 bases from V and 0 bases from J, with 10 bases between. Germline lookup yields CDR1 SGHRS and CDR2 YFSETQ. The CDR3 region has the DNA TGCGCCAGCAGCTTGGGGACAGCGAGCTCCTACGAGCAGTACTTC. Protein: CASSLGTASSYEQYF.

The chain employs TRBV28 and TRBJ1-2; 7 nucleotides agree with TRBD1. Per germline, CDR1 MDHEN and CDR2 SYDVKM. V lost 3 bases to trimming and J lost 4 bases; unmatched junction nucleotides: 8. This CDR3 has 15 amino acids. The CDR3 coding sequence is TGTGCCAGCAGTTTGAAGGAGACAGGGAGCTATGGCTACACCTTC. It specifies CASSLKETGSYGYTF.

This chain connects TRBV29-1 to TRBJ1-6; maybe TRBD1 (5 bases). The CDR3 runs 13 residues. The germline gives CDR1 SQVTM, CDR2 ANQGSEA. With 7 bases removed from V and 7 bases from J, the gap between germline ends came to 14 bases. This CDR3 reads CSASTAINSPLHF. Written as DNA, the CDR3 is TGCAGCGCGTCGACAGCGATAAATTCACCCCTCCACTTT.

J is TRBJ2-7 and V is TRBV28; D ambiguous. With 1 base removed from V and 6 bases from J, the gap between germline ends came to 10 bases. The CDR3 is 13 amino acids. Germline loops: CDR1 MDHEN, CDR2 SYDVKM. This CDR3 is CASSLYVPSEQYF. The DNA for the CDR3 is TGTGCCAGCAGTTTATACGTCCCCAGCGAGCAGTACTTC.

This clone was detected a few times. DNA of the CDR3: TGCGCCAGCTCGGACAGCCACTACGAGCAGTACTTC. This gives the protein CASSDSHYEQYF. This chain uses TRBV5-1 with TRBJ2-7; D perhaps matches TRBD1 (6 bases). This CDR3 is built from 12 residues. Germline-derived CDR1 and CDR2 are SGHRS and YFSETQ. V was cut by 7 bases and J by 3 bases, with 11 bases left in between.

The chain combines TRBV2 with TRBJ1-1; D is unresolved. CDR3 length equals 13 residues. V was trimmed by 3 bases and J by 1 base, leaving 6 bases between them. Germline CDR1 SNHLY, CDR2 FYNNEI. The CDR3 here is CASSEAENTEAFF. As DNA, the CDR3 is TGTGCCAGCAGTGAGGCCGAGAACACTGAAGCTTTCTTT.

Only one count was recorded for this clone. The DNA of the CDR3 is TGTGCCAGCAGCTTAGTTCGCGGCAGGAGGCAGGGGGGGACCCAGTACTTC. This gives the protein CASSLVRGRRQGGTQYF. This rearrangement joins TRBV11-2 to TRBJ2-5; possible D gene TRBD1, 7 bases. CDR3 length: 17 amino acids. In germline, CDR1 is SGHAT, CDR2 FQNNGV. Trimming shortened V by 1 base and J by 7 bases, and 22 bases separated the two germline ends.

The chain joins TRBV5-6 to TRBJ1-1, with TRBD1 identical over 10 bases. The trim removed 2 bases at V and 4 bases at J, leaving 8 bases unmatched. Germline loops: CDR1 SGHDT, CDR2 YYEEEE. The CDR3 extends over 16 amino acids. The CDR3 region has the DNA TGTGCCAGCAGCTTTTCCCCCGGACAGGGGGGCACTGAAGCTTTCTTT. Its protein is CASSFSPGQGGTEAFF.

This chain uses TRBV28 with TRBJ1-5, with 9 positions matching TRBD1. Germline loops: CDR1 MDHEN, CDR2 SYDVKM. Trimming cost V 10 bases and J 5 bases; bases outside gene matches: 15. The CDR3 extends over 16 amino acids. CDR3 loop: CATATPLQGADQPQHF. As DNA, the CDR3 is TGTGCCACCGCTACCCCCTTACAGGGGGCTGATCAGCCCCAGCATTTT.

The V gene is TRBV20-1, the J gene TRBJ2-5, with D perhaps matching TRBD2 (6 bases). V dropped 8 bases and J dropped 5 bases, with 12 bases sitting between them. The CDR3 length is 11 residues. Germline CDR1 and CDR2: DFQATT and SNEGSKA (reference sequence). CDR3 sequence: CSQAAGETQYF. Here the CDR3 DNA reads TGCAGTCAAGCCGCGGGGGAGACCCAGTACTTC.

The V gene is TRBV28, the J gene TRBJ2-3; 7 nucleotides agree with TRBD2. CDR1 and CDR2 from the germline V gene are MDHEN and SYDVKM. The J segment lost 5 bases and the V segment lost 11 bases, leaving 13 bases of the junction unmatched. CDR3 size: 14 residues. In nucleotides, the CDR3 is TGTGCCGGGGGGACTACCTTGAGCCAAGATACGCAGTATTTT. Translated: CAGGTTLSQDTQYF.

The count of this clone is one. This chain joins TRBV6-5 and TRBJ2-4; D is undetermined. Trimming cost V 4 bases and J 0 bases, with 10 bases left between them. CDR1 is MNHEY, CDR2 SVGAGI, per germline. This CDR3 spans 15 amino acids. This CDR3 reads CASSSRRGAKNIQYF. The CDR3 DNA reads TGTGCCAGCAGTTCCCGTCGAGGAGCCAAAAACATTCAGTACTTC.

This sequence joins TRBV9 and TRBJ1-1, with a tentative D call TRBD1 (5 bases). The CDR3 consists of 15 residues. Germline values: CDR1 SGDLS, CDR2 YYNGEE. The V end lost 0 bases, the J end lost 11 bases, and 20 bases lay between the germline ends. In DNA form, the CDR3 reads TGTGCCAGCAGCGTAGGGGGCTACACCTCCGAAGGGGCTTTCTTT. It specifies CASSVGGYTSEGAFF.

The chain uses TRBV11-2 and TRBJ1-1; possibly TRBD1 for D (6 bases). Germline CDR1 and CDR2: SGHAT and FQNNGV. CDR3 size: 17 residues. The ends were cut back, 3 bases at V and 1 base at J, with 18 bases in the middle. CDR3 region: CASSFAGAPLRNTEAFF. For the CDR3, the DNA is TGTGCCAGCAGCTTCGCGGGGGCGCCCCTTAGGAACACTGAAGCTTTCTTT.

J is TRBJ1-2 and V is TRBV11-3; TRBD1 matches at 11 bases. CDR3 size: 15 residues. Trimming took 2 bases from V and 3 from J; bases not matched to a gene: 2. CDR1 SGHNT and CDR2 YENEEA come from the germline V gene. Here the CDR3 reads CASSLRTGGDYGYTF. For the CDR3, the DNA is TGTGCCAGCAGCTTAAGGACAGGGGGCGACTATGGCTACACCTTC.